Sequencing of this T cell receptor (beta chain) was carried out in a study of blood T cell repertoires in COVID-19. Study as a whole: Samples of COVID-19 (acute and convalescent) were obtained from the United States, Italy and Spain.

J gave up 0 bases and V 5 bases, and 5 bases lay outside the gene matches. Germline CDR1 and CDR2: KGHDR and SFDVKD. The length of the CDR3 is 17 residues. TCRdb's copy holds only in-frame clones and misses some; the assay was immunoSEQ multiplex PCR. Of 25,000 to 35,000 clones in the sample, almost 85% were seen once. The sequenced sample consisted of peripheral blood. The rearrangement links TRBV24-1 to TRBJ2-2; 10 nucleotides agree with TRBD2. The receptor's source is a man in his sixties with active COVID-19. CDR3 bases: TGTGCCACCAGTGGGGGGGGACTAGCGTCGAACACCGGGGAGCTGTTTTTT. Translation: CATSGGGLASNTGELFF.